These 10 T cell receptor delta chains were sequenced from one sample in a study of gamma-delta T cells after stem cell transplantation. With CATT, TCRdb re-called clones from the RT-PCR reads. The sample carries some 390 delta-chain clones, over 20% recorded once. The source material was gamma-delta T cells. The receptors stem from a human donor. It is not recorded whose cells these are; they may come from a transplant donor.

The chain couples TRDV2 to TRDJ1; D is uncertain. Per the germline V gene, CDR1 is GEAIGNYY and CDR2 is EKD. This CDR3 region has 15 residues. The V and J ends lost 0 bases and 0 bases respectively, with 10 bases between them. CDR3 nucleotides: TGTGCCTGTGACACCCTGCAAAGGGACACCGATAAACTCATCTTT. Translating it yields CACDTLQRDTDKLIF.

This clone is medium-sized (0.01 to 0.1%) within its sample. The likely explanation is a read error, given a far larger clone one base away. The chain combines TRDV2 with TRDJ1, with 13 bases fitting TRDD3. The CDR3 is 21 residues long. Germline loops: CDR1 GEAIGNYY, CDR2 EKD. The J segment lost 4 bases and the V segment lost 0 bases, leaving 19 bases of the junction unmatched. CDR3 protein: CACDTVLKALGDTAFIDKLIF. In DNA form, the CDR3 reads TGTGCCTGTGACACCGTACTCAAAGCACTGGGGGATACGGCGTTCATCGATAAACTCATCTTT.

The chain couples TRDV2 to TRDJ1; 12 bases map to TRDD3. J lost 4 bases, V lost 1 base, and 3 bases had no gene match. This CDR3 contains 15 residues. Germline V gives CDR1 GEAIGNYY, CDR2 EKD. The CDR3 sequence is CACDTLGDTGDKLIF. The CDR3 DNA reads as TGTGCCTGTGACACACTGGGGGATACTGGCGATAAACTCATCTTT.

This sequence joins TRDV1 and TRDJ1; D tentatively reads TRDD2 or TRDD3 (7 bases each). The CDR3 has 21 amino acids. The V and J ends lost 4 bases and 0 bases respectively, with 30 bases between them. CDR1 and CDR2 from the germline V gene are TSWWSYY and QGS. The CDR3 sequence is CALGVPFLMGGYARYTDKLIF. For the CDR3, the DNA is TGTGCTCTTGGGGTTCCCTTCCTCATGGGCGGATACGCAAGGTACACCGATAAACTCATCTTT.

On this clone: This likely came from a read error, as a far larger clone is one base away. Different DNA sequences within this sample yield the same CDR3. CDR3 nucleotide sequence: TGTGCCTGTGACACCGTCGGGGGGCCTTTCGGCTACACCGATAAACTCATCTTT. Translated: CACDTVGGPFGYTDKLIF. The chain recombines TRDV2 with TRDJ1, with D possibly TRDD3 on 5 matching bases. The CDR3 covers 18 residues. Trimming cost V 0 bases and J 0 bases, with 19 bases left between them. Germline lookup yields CDR1 GEAIGNYY and CDR2 EKD.

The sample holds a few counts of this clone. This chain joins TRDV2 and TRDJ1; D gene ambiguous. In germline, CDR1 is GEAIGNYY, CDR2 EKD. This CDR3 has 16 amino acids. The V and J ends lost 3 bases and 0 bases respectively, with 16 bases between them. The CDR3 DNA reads TGTGCCTGTGACGCTTTAAATTCCCCGTACACCGATAAACTCATCTTT. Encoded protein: CACDALNSPYTDKLIF.

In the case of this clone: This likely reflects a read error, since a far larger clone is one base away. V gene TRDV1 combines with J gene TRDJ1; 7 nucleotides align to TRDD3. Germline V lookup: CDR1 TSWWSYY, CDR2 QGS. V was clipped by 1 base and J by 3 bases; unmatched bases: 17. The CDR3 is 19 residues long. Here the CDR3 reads CALGEPASNWGPYADKLIF. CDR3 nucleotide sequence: TGTGCTCTTGGGGAACCAGCTTCGAACTGGGGACCGTACGCCGATAAACTCATCTTT.

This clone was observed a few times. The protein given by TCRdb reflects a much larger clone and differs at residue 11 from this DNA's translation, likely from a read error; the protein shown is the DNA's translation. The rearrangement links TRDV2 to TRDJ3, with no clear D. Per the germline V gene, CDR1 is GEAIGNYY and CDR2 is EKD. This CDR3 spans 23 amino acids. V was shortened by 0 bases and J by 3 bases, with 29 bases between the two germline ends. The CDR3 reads CACDTVNRVGKDRSGWDTRQMFF. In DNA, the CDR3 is TGTGCCTGTGACACCGTTAATCGTGTTGGGAAAGACAGGAGTGGCTGGGACACCCGACAGATGTTTTTC.

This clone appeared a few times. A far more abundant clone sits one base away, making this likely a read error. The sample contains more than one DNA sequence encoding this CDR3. The CDR3 DNA sequence: TGTGCCTGTGACACCGTACTCAAAGCACTGGGGGATACGACATTCATCGATAAACTCATCTTT. It specifies CACDTVLKALGDTTFIDKLIF. The genes are TRDV2 and TRDJ1; 13 bases match TRDD3. CDR3 length equals 21 residues. V lost 0 bases to trimming and J lost 4 bases; unmatched junction nucleotides: 19. CDR1 and CDR2 (germline): GEAIGNYY, EKD.

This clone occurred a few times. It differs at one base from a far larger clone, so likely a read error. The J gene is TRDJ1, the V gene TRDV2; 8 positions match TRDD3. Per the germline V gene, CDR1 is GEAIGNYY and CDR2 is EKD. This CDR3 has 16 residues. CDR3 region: CACDLLGAILHDKPIF. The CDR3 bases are TGTGCCTGTGACCTACTGGGGGCTATCCTACACGATAAACCCATCTTT.